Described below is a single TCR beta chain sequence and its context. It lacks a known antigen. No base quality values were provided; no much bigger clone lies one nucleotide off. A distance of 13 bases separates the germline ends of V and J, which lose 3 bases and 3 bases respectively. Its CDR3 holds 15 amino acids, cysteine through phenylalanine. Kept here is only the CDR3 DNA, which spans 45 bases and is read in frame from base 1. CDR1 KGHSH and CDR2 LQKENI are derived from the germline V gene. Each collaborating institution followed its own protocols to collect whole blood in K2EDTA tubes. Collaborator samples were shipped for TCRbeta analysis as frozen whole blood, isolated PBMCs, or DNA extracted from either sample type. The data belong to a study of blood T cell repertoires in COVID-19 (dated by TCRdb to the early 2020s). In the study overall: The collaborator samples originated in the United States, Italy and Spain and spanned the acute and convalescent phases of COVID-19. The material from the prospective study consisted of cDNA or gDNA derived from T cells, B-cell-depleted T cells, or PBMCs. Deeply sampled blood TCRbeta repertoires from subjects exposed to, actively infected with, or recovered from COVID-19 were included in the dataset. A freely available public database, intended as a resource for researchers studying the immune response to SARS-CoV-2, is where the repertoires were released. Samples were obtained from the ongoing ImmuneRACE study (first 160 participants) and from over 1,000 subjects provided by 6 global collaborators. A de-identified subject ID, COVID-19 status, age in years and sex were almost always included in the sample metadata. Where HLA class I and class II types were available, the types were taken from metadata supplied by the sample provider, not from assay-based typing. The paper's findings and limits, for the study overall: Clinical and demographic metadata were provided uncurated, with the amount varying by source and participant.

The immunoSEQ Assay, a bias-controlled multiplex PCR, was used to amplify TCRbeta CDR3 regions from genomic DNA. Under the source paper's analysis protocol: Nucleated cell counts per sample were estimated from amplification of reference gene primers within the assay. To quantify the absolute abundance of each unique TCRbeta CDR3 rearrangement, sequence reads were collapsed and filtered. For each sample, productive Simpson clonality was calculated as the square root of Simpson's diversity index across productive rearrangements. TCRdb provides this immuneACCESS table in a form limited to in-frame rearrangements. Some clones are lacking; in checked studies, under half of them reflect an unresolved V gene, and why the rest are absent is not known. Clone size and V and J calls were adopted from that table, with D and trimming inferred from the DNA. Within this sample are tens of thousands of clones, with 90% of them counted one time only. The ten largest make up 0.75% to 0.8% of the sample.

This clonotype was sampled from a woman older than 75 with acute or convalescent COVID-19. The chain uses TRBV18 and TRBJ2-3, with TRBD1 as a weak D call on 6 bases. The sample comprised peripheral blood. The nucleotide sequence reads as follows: TGTGCCAGCTCACCTTCGACAGGAAAGACAGATACGCAGTATTTT. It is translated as CASSPSTGKTDTQYF.